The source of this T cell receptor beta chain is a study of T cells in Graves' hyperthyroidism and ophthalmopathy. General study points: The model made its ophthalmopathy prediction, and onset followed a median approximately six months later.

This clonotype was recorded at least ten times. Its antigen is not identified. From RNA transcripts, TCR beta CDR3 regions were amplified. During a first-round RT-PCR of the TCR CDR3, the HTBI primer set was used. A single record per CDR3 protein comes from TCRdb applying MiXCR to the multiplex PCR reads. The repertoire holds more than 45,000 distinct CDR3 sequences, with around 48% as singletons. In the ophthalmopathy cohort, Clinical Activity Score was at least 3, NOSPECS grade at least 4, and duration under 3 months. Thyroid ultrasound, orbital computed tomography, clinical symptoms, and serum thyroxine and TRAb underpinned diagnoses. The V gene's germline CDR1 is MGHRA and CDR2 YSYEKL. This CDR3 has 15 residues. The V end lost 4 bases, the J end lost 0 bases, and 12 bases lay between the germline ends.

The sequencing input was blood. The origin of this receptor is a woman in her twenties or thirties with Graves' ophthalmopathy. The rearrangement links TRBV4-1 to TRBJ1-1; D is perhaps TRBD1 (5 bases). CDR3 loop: CASSLPGRLNTEAFF. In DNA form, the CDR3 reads TGCGCCAGCAGCCTTCCAGGGAGACTGAACACTGAAGCTTTCTTT.